This T cell receptor (beta chain) was captured by sequencing in a study of blood T cell repertoires in COVID-19. In the study overall: Specimens from acute and convalescent COVID-19 originated in the United States, Italy and Spain. T cells, B-cell-depleted T cells, or PBMCs supplied cDNA or gDNA.

Seattle patient enrollment occurred during active infection, with longitudinal follow-up thereafter. Produced via immunoSEQ multiplex PCR; TCRdb's table is partial and in-frame only. The sample shows about 340,000 clones, roughly 90% of them seen only once. The germline gives CDR1 LGHDT, CDR2 YNNKEL (reference sequence). With 1 base removed from V and 3 bases from J, the gap between germline ends came to 12 bases. The CDR3 covers 15 residues. The V and J genes are TRBV3-1 (or the pseudogene TRBV3-2) and TRBJ1-1; tentative D call: TRBD1 (5 bases). This receptor was obtained from a woman aged 55 to 70 with COVID-19, enrolled during active disease. The specimen sequenced was peripheral blood. CDR3: CASSQGGRADTEAFF. CDR3 in DNA: TGTGCCAGCAGCCAAGGGGGGAGGGCCGACACTGAAGCTTTCTTT.